This TCR beta chain was profiled in a study of T cells in Graves' hyperthyroidism and ophthalmopathy. This clonotype was seen ten or more times. Amplification targeted TCR beta CDR3 regions from RNA transcripts. First-round RT-PCR with HTBI primers amplified the TCR CDR3 region. One entry per CDR3 protein results from TCRdb running MiXCR on the multiplex PCR reads. The top ten clones hold 11% to 15% of a sample with a few hundred thousand distinct CDR3 sequences, approximately 15% of them seen once. The CDR3 totals 14 residues. V lost 4 bases and J lost 0; bases outside the gene matches: 3. CDR1 and CDR2 from the germline V gene are SGDLS and YYNGEE.

This sequence was found in a woman aged 40 to 50 with Graves' hyperthyroidism. J is TRBJ2-7 and V is TRBV9; 8 bases fit TRBD2. Sequencing was carried out using blood. This chain's CDR3 is CASSTGLVSYEQYF. CDR3 bases: TGTGCCAGCAGCACGGGACTAGTCTCCTACGAGCAGTACTTC. Full variable domain (rest looked up from reference TRBV9 and TRBJ2-7): DSGVTQTPKHLITATGQRVTLRCSPRSGDLSVYWYQQSLDQGLQFLIQYYNGEERAKGNILERFSAQQFPDLHSELNLSSLELGDSALYFCASSTGLVSYEQYFGPGTRLTVT.